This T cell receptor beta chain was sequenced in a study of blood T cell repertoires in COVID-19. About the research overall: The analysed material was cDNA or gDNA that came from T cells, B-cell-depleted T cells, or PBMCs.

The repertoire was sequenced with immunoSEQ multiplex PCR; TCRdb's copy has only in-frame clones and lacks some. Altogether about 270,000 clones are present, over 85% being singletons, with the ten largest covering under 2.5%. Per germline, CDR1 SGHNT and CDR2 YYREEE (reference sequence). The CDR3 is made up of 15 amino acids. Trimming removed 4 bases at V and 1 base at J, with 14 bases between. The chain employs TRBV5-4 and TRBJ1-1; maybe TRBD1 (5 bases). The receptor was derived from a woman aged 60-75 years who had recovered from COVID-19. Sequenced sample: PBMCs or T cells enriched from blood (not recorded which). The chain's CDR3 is CASSPSPDRNTEAFF. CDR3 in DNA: TGTGCCAGCAGCCCCTCCCCTGACAGGAACACTGAAGCTTTCTTT.